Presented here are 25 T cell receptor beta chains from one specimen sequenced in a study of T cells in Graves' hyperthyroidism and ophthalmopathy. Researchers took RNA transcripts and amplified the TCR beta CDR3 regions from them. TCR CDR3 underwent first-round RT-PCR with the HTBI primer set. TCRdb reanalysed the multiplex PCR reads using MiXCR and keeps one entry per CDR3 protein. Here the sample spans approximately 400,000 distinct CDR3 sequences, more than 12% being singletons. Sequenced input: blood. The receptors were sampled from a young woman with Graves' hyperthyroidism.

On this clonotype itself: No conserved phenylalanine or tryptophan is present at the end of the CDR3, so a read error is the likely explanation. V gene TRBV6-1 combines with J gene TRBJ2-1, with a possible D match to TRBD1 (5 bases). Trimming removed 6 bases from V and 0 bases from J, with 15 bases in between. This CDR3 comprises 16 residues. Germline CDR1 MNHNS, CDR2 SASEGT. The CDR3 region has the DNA TGTGCCAGCAGCTCAACCGACAGTTTCTCCTACAATGAGCAGTTCCTC. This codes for CASSSTDSFSYNEQFL.

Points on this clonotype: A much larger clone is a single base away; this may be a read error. The CDR3, as DNA: TGCGCCAGCAGGACCGGGACAGGGGGTGATGGCTACACCTTC. This codes for CASRTGTGGDGYTF. The rearrangement uses TRBV5-1 and TRBJ1-2, with TRBD1 matching over 11 bases. There are 14 residues in the CDR3. Germline CDR1 and CDR2: SGHRS and YFSETQ. V shed 5 bases, J shed 6 bases, and the junction held 6 bases outside the gene matches. Full variable domain (rest looked up from reference TRBV5-1 and TRBJ1-2): KAGVTQTPRYLIKTRGQQVTLSCSPISGHRSVSWYQQTPGQGLQFLFEYFSETQRNKGNFPGRFSGRQFSNSRSEMNVSTLELGDSALYLCASRTGTGGDGYTFGSGTRLTVV.

CDR3 DNA: TGTGCCAGCAGCCAAGAATTGAGAGGGCTCTATGGCTACACCTTC. Translated, it gives CASSQELRGLYGYTF. The chain joins TRBV4-2 to TRBJ1-2; no definite D call. Germline V gene lookup returns CDR1 LGHNA and CDR2 YNFKEQ. CDR3 length equals 15 residues. V was shortened by 0 bases and J by 4 bases, with 12 bases between the two germline ends.

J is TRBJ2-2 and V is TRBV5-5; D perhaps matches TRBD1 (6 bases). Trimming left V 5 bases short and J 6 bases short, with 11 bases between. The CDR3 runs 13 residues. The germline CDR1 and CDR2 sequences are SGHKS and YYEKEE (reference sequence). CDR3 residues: CASRRGGSGELFF. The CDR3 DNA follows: TGTGCCAGCAGACGAGGGGGTTCCGGGGAGCTGTTTTTT.

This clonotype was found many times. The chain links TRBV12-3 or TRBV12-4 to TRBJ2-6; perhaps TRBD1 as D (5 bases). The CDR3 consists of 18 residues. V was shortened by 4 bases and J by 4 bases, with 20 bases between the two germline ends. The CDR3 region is CASSSNQGFPGGANVLTF. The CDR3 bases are TGTGCCAGCAGTTCCAATCAGGGATTCCCAGGAGGGGCCAACGTCCTGACTTTC.

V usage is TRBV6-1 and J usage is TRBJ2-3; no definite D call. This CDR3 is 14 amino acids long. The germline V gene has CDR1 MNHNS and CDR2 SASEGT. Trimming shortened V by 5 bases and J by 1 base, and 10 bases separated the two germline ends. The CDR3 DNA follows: TGTGCCAGCAGTTATTTTGCGGGCACAGATACGCAGTATTTT. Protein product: CASSYFAGTDTQYF.

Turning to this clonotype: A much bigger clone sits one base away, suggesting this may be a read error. CDR3 amino acids: CSARDAAPGGQETQHF. In DNA, the CDR3 is TGCAGTGCTAGAGATGCAGCCCCAGGGGGACAAGAGACCCAGCACTTC. The chain uses TRBV20-1 and TRBJ2-5, with TRBD1 matching 7 bases. Germline V gene sequence: CDR1 DFQATT, CDR2 SNEGSKA (reference sequence). The CDR3 runs to 16 residues.

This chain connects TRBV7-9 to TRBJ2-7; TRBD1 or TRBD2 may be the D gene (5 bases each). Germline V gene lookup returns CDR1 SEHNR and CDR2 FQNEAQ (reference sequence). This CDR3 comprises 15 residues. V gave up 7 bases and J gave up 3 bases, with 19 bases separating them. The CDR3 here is CASTRYRDELYEQYF. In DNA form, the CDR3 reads TGTGCCAGCACCCGGTACCGGGACGAGCTCTACGAGCAGTACTTC.

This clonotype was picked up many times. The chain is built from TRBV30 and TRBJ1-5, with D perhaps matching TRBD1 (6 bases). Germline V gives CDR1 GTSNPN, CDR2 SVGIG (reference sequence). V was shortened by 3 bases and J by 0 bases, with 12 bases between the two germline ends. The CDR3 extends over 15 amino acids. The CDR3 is CAWSLGGASNQPQHF. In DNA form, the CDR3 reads TGTGCCTGGAGCCTAGGGGGGGCTAGCAATCAGCCCCAGCATTTT.

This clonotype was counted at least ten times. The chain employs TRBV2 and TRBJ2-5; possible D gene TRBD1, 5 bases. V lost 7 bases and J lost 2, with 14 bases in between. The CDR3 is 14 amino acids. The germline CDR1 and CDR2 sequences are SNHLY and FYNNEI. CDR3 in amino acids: CASIWAGWQETQYF. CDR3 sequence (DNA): TGTGCCAGCATATGGGCAGGGTGGCAAGAGACCCAGTACTTC.

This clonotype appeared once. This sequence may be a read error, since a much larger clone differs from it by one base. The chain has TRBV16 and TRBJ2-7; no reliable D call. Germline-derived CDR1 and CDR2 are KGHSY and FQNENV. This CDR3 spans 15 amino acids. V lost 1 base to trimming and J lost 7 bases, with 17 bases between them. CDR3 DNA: TGTGCCAGCAGCCAATTAGGAGCCAGTGCTGGAGAGCAGTACTTC. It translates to CASSQLGASAGEQYF.

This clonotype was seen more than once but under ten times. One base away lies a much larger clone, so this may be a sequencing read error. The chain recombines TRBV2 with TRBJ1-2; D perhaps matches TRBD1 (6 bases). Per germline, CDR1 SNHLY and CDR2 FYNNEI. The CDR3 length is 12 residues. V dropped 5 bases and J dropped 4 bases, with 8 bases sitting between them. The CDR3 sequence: CASSPGVYGYTF. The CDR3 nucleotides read TGTGCCAGCAGTCCAGGGGTCTATGGCTACACCTTC.

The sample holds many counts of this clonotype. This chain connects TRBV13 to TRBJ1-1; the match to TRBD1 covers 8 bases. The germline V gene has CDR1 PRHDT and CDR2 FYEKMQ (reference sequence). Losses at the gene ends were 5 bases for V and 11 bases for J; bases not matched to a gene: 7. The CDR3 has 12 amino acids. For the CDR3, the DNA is TGTGCCAGCAGCCCCGGGACAGGATGGGCTTTCTTT. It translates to CASSPGTGWAFF.

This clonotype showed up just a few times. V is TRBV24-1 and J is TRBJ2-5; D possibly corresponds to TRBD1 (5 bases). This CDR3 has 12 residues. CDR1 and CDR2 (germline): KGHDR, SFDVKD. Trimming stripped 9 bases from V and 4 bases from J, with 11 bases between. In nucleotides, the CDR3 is TGTGCCACCTCAGGGTGGGGAGAGACCCAGTACTTC. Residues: CATSGWGETQYF.

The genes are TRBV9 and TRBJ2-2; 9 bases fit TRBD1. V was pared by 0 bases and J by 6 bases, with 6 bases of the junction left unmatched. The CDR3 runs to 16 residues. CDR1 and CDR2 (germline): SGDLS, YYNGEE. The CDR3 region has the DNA TGTGCCAGCAGCGTAGTTGGACAGGGGCTTTCCGGGGAGCTGTTTTTT. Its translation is CASSVVGQGLSGELFF.

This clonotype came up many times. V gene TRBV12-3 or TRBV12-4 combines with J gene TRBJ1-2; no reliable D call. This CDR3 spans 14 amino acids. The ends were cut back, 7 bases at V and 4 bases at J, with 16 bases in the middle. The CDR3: CASTLENGVYGYTF. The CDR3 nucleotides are TGTGCCAGCACCTTGGAAAACGGGGTCTATGGCTACACCTTC.

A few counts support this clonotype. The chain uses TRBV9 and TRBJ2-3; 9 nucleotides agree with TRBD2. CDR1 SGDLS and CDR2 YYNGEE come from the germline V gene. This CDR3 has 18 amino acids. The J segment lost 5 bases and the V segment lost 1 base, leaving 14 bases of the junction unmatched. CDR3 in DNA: TGTGCCAGCAGCGTATCGACATCCGGGACTAGCCAAGGAGATACGCAGTATTTT. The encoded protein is CASSVSTSGTSQGDTQYF.

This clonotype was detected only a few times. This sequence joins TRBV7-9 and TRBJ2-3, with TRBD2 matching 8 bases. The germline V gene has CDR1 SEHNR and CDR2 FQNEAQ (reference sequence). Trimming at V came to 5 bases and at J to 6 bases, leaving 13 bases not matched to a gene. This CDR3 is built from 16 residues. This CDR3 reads CASSNSGGLVMDTQYF. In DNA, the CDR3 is TGTGCCAGCAGCAACTCGGGGGGGCTGGTGATGGATACGCAGTATTTT. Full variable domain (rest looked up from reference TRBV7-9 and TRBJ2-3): DTGVSQNPRHKITKRGQNVTFRCDPISEHNRLYWYRQTLGQGPEFLTYFQNEAQLEKSRLLSDRFSAERPKGSFSTLEIQRTEQGDSAMYLCASSNSGGLVMDTQYFGPGTRLTVL.

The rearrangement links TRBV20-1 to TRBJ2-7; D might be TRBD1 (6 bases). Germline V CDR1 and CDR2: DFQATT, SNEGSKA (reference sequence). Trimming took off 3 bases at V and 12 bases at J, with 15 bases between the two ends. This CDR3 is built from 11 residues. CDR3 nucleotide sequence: TGCAGTGCTAGTGACGGGACACTGCCGTACTTC. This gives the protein CSASDGTLPYF.

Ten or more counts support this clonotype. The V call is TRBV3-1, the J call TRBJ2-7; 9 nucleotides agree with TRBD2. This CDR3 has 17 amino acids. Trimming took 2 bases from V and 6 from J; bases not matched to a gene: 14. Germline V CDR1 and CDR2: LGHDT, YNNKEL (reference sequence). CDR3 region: CASSQTGTSISEGEQYF. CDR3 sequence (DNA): TGTGCCAGCAGCCAAACGGGGACTAGCATCTCTGAGGGCGAGCAGTACTTC.

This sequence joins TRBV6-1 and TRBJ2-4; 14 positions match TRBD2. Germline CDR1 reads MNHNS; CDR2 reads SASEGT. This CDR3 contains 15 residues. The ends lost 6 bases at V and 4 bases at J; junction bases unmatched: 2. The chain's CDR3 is CASRGTSGRKNIQYF. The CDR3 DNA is TGTGCCAGCAGAGGGACTAGCGGGAGAAAAAACATTCAGTACTTC.

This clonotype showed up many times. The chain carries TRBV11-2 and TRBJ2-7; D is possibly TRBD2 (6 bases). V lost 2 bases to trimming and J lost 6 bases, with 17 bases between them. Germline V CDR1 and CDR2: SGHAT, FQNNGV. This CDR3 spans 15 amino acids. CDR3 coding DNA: TGTGCCAGCAGCTTAATCTCGGGAGCGAGTAGCGAGCAGTACTTC. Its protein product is CASSLISGASSEQYF.

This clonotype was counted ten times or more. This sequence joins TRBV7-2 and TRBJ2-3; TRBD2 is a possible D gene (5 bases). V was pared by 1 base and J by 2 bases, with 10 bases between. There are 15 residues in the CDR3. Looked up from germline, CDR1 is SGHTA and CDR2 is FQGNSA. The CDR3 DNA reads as TGTGCCAGCAGCTTAGTCCCAGCGGACACAGATACGCAGTATTTT. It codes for CASSLVPADTDTQYF.

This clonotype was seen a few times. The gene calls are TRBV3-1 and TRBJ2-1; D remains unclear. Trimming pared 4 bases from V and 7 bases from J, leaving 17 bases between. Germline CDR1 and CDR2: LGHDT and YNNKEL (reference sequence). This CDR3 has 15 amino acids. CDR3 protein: CASSPYGKARNEQFF. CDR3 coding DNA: TGTGCCAGCAGCCCCTACGGTAAGGCTAGGAATGAGCAGTTCTTC.

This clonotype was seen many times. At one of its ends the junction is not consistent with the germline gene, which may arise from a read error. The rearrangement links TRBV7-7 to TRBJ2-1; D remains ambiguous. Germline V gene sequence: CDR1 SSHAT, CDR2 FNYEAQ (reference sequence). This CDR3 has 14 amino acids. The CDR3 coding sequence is TGTGCTAGCAGCTTATCTTCCGACTACAATGAGCAGTTCTTC. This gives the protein CASSLSSDYNEQFF.